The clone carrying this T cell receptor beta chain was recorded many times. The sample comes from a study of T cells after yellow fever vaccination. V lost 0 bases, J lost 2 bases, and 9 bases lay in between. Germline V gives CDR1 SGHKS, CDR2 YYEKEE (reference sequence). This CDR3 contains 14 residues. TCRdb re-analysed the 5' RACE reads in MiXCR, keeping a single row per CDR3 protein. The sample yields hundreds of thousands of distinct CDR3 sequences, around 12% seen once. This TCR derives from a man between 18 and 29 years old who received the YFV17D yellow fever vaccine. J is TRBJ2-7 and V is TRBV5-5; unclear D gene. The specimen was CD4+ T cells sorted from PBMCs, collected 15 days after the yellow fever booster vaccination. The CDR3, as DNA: TGTGCCAGCAGCTTGGGTGGGTTCGCCTACGAGCAGTACGTC. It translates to CASSLGGFAYEQYV.